These 10 T cell receptor beta chains were sequenced from one sample in a study of blood T cells in healthy people across ages. It was with a sample-barcoded 5' primer and a J-beta primer mix that a second PCR of about 6 to 12 cycles was run. TCRdb itself ran the 5' RACE reads through MiXCR, one entry per CDR3 protein. The sample holds around 2 million distinct CDR3 sequences; about two fifths are singletons and the top ten take 23%. The source material was blood. These receptors were obtained from a human donor in good health.

The V gene is TRBV5-4, the J gene TRBJ1-2; D is uncertain. V shed 4 bases and J shed 4 bases, with 14 bases lying between them. CDR1 SGHNT and CDR2 YYREEE come from the germline V gene (reference sequence). The CDR3 consists of 14 residues. The CDR3 spells CASSDRPGSYGYTF. In DNA, the CDR3 is TGTGCCAGCAGCGACCGCCCCGGGTCCTATGGCTACACCTTC. The variable domain in full, with the rest retrieved from reference TRBV5-4 and TRBJ1-2, is ETGVTQSPTHLIKTRGQQVTLRCSSQSGHNTVSWYQQALGQGPQFIFQYYREEENGRGNFPPRFSGLQFPNYSSELNVNALELDDSALYLCASSDRPGSYGYTFGSGTRLTVV.

This clonotype was detected a few times. V and J are TRBV5-4 and TRBJ2-7; TRBD1 matches 7 bases. The CDR3 length is 12 residues. CDR1 and CDR2 from the germline V gene are SGHNT and YYREEE (reference sequence). With V trimmed by 9 bases and J by 4 bases, 7 bases remained unmatched. This chain's CDR3 is CATRDSSYEQYF. DNA of the CDR3: TGTGCCACCCGGGACAGTTCTTACGAGCAGTACTTC.

This clonotype was observed a few times. The V and J genes are TRBV20-1 and TRBJ2-1; D gene unclear. The V and J ends lost 0 bases and 8 bases respectively, with 5 bases between them. From germline, CDR1 is DFQATT and CDR2 SNEGSKA (reference sequence). This CDR3 contains 11 residues. The CDR3 protein is CSARDNHEQFF. In nucleotides, the CDR3 is TGCAGTGCTAGAGATAACCATGAGCAGTTCTTC.

There are a few counts of this clonotype. CDR3 bases: TGTGCCAGCAGCTCTACAGGGAGGTGGGAGACCCAGTACTTC. Translated, it gives CASSSTGRWETQYF. This rearrangement joins TRBV7-3 to TRBJ2-5, with D perhaps assigned TRBD1 or TRBD2 (6 bases each). V lost 4 bases and J 5 bases, leaving 14 bases between the germline ends. The length of the CDR3 is 14 residues. Germline lookup yields CDR1 SGHTA and CDR2 FQGTGA.

This chain's CDR3 is CASSLEPGPTYEQYF. The DNA of the CDR3 is TGCGCCAGCAGCTTGGAACCGGGTCCGACCTACGAGCAGTACTTC. The rearrangement links TRBV5-1 to TRBJ2-7; D remains ambiguous. Germline V gives CDR1 SGHRS, CDR2 YFSETQ. The CDR3 is 15 residues long. V dropped 0 bases and J dropped 2 bases, with 12 bases sitting between them.

This clonotype was seen a handful of times. The rearrangement uses TRBV29-1 and TRBJ2-7; D remains ambiguous. Germline V CDR1 and CDR2: SQVTM, ANQGSEA. CDR3 size: 12 residues. V was clipped by 0 bases and J by 7 bases, with 10 bases between them. This CDR3 reads CSVEDRLGEQYF. Written as DNA, the CDR3 is TGCAGCGTTGAAGATAGATTGGGGGAGCAGTACTTC.

The sample holds many counts of this clonotype. The J gene is TRBJ2-1, the V gene TRBV20-1, with D possibly being TRBD1 (6 bases). Trimming shortened V by 5 bases and J by 0 bases, and 14 bases separated the two germline ends. The length of the CDR3 is 15 residues. Germline CDR1 is DFQATT and CDR2 is SNEGSKA (reference sequence). The CDR3 nucleotides are TGCAGTGCTCTAGAGGACAGCTACTCCTACAATGAGCAGTTCTTC. Encoded protein: CSALEDSYSYNEQFF.

This chain connects TRBV7-2 to TRBJ2-7; possible D gene TRBD2, 5 bases. This CDR3 is 15 amino acids long. Trimming pared 1 base from V and 7 bases from J, leaving 17 bases between. CDR1 is SGHTA, CDR2 FQGNSA, per germline. CDR3: CASSLVASGTSEQYF. The CDR3 region has the DNA TGTGCCAGCAGCTTAGTGGCATCGGGAACATCAGAGCAGTACTTC.

This chain links TRBV7-2 with TRBJ2-1; D ambiguous. The CDR3 is 15 residues long. V was cut by 1 base and J by 0 bases, with 7 bases left in between. Germline-derived CDR1 and CDR2 are SGHTA and FQGNSA. CDR3 bases: TGTGCCAGCAGCTTAGAACACGTCTCCTACAATGAGCAGTTCTTC. The encoded protein is CASSLEHVSYNEQFF.

In its sample, this clonotype was seen a few times. It may be a read error: a sequence one base away is much more abundant. This CDR3 is CASSQDTGKEAQYF. For the CDR3, the DNA is TGCGCCAGCAGCCAAGATACAGGCAAAGAGGCCCAGTACTTC. The V call is TRBV4-3, the J call TRBJ2-5; TRBD1 might be the D (5 bases). CDR1 and CDR2 from the germline V gene are LGHNA and YSLEER. The CDR3 length is 14 residues.